This T cell receptor beta chain appears in the sequencing data of a study of T cell changes during pregnancy in multiple sclerosis. The CDR3 extends over 15 amino acids. Germline V gene data show CDR1 as SGHVS and CDR2 as FNYEAQ. Trimming removed 5 bases at V and 7 bases at J, with 18 bases between. Only in-frame clones appear in the TCRdb table, and some are missing; sequencing was by immunoSEQ multiplex PCR. The sample has roughly 99,000 clones, about 92% seen once; the top ten hold 2% to 3%. The source material was peripheral blood, sampled after pregnancy. This sequence was found in a female donor in good health, enrolled as a control in a pregnancy study. This chain connects TRBV7-6 to TRBJ2-1; the D gene is possibly TRBD2 (6 bases). This CDR3 is CASSLGGSGWNEQFF. Here the CDR3 DNA reads TGTGCCAGCAGCCTGGGGGGATCGGGGTGGAATGAGCAGTTCTTC.